These 16 T cell receptor beta chains came from one sample sequenced in a study of beta chain features in type 1 diabetes. Study-wide results and caveats: Shortening of TCRB CDR3s, moderate but significant, appeared in all four CD4+ subsets of Type 1 diabetes patients.

As every portion of the isolated RNA was reverse transcribed, the sequencing read expressed TCRB transcripts. TCRdb's table, derived via immunoSEQ multiplex PCR, lists solely in-frame clones and lacks some. The sample records approximately 29,000 clones, roughly 61% being singletons. Their cognate antigens are unknown. The material sequenced was Tregs from blood. These receptors were collected from a woman aged 25 to 39 with type 1 diabetes.

The genes are TRBV7-2 and TRBJ1-5; no clear D. V dropped 2 bases and J dropped 4 bases, with 3 bases sitting between them. Per germline, CDR1 SGHTA and CDR2 FQGNSA. The CDR3 contains 12 residues. Written as DNA, the CDR3 is TGTGCCAGCAGCTTACAGAATCAGCCCCAGCATTTT. Its protein is CASSLQNQPQHF.

The chain recombines TRBV6-5 with TRBJ1-2; D unresolved. Germline CDR1 MNHEY, CDR2 SVGAGI. This CDR3 has 13 residues. V was shortened by 5 bases and J by 7 bases, with 14 bases between the two germline ends. The CDR3, as DNA: TGTGCCAGCAGTACGTACGGTGGTGGTGGCTACACCTTC. This codes for CASSTYGGGGYTF.

V usage is TRBV5-4 and J usage is TRBJ2-2; 8 positions agree with TRBD2. After removal of 4 bases from V and 0 bases from J, the junction contained 5 bases not matched to a gene. Germline values: CDR1 SGHNT, CDR2 YYREEE (reference sequence). The CDR3 covers 16 residues. The CDR3 loop is CASSVTSGTNTGELFF. CDR3 bases: TGTGCCAGCAGCGTAACTAGCGGAACGAACACCGGGGAGCTGTTTTTT.

The rearrangement uses TRBV4-1 and TRBJ2-2, with D maybe TRBD2 (6 bases). Trimming left V 1 base short and J 7 bases short, with 13 bases between. This CDR3 region has 15 residues. Germline CDR1 and CDR2: MGHRA and YSYEKL. The CDR3 DNA follows: TGCGCCAGCAGCCAAGGACCGGGAGAGGGCGGGGAGCTGTTTTTT. This gives the protein CASSQGPGEGGELFF.

This CDR3 reads CASSPQHGTHEQFF. DNA of the CDR3: TGTGCCAGCAGCCCCCAACATGGTACCCATGAGCAGTTCTTC. This chain joins TRBV7-3 and TRBJ2-1, with D unclear. This CDR3 has 14 amino acids. The V and J ends lost 5 bases and 8 bases respectively, with 16 bases between them. From germline, CDR1 is SGHTA and CDR2 FQGTGA. Full variable domain (rest looked up from reference TRBV7-3 and TRBJ2-1): GAGVSQTPSNKVTEKGKYVELRCDPISGHTALYWYRQSLGQGPEFLIYFQGTGAADDSGLPNDRFFAVRPEGSVSTLKIQRTERGDSAVYLCASSPQHGTHEQFFGPGTRLTVL.

V usage is TRBV28 and J usage is TRBJ2-7; 12 bases line up with TRBD2. The CDR3 contains 16 residues. Trimming cost V 1 base and J 1 base; bases outside gene matches: 2. CDR1 is MDHEN, CDR2 SYDVKM, per germline. Written as DNA, the CDR3 is TGTGCCAGCAGTTTATCTGGACTAGCGGGGTCCTACGAGCAGTACTTC. This encodes CASSLSGLAGSYEQYF.

The rearrangement joins TRBV5-6 to TRBJ2-1, with D possibly being TRBD1 (6 bases). The CDR3 has 17 residues. CDR1 is SGHDT, CDR2 YYEEEE, per germline. V gave up 2 bases and J gave up 6 bases, with 21 bases separating them. In DNA form, the CDR3 reads TGTGCCAGCAGCTTTCTGGGGGCGTCGTCCCTCGTCAATGAGCAGTTCTTC. Protein product: CASSFLGASSLVNEQFF.

This clone showed up just a few times. The rearrangement uses TRBV27 and TRBJ2-2; possible D gene TRBD2, 6 bases. V was pared by 5 bases and J by 3 bases, with 13 bases between. Germline CDR1 reads MNHEY; CDR2 reads SMNVEV (reference sequence). The CDR3 runs to 15 residues. DNA of the CDR3: TGTGCCAGCAGTCCGAAGGGACTGTACACCGGGGAGCTGTTTTTT. It codes for CASSPKGLYTGELFF.

This chain joins TRBV7-3 and TRBJ2-1, with a possible D match to TRBD1 (5 bases). This CDR3 has 12 residues. The V end was cut by 5 bases, the J end by 9 bases, with 11 bases between. CDR1 and CDR2 (germline): SGHTA, FQGTGA. CDR3 sequence (DNA): TGTGCCAGCAGCCTACCCCAGGGTGAGCAGTTCTTC. This sequence encodes CASSLPQGEQFF.

The chain joins TRBV18 to TRBJ2-7, with D possibly matching TRBD2 (5 bases). From germline, CDR1 is KGHSH and CDR2 LQKENI. The CDR3 extends over 14 amino acids. Trimming left V 2 bases short and J 7 bases short, with 15 bases between. CDR3 DNA sequence: TGTGCCAGCTCACCAGTGGCTAGCACGGGTGAGCAGTACTTC. Its protein is CASSPVASTGEQYF.

The CDR3 nucleotides are TGTGCCAGCAGCTTGGGAGGAGCTAACTATGGCTACACCTTC. Encoded protein: CASSLGGANYGYTF. The chain couples TRBV5-4 to TRBJ1-2, with D hard to call. The CDR3 is 14 residues long. Deletions cut 0 bases from V and 0 bases from J, with 6 bases between. Per the germline V gene, CDR1 is SGHNT and CDR2 is YYREEE (reference sequence).

The rearrangement links TRBV23-1 to TRBJ2-7, with D perhaps TRBD1 (6 bases). TRBV23-1 is designated an ORF whose function remains uncertain. V lost 0 bases, J lost 2 bases, and 11 bases lay in between. The length of the CDR3 is 15 residues. The CDR3 protein is CASSQSDSSPYEQYF. The CDR3, as DNA: TGCGCCAGCAGTCAATCGGACAGTTCCCCCTACGAGCAGTACTTC.

In its sample, this clone was seen once. The rearrangement joins TRBV10-3 to TRBJ2-3; 7 nucleotides line up with TRBD2. Germline loops: CDR1 ENHRY, CDR2 SYGVKD. The CDR3 sequence is 14 residues long. The ends lost 4 bases at V and 4 bases at J; junction bases unmatched: 5. CDR3 sequence (DNA): TGTGCCATCAGTGGTCGGGAGGCAGCAGATACGCAGTATTTT. It codes for CAISGREAADTQYF.

This clone was observed a handful of times. This chain connects TRBV27 to TRBJ1-5, with D perhaps TRBD1 (6 bases). Germline V lookup: CDR1 MNHEY, CDR2 SMNVEV (reference sequence). The CDR3 extends over 16 amino acids. V was pared by 7 bases and J by 2 bases, with 18 bases between. The CDR3 region is CASKAFSRGGNQPQHF. In DNA form, the CDR3 reads TGTGCCAGCAAAGCTTTCAGCAGGGGAGGCAATCAGCCCCAGCATTTT.

The rearrangement uses TRBV30 and TRBJ2-3; TRBD2 matches 7 bases. This CDR3 region has 13 residues. With 4 bases clipped from V and 2 bases from J, the junction kept 3 bases outside the gene matches. Germline V lookup: CDR1 GTSNPN, CDR2 SVGIG (reference sequence). The CDR3 loop reads CAWTSGITDTQYF. In DNA form, the CDR3 reads TGTGCCTGGACTAGCGGCATCACAGATACGCAGTATTTT.

The J gene is TRBJ1-3, the V gene TRBV7-2; 7 bases are shared with TRBD1. This CDR3 contains 17 residues. In germline, CDR1 is SGHTA, CDR2 FQGNSA. J was trimmed by 0 bases and V by 4 bases; bases with no gene match: 9. In DNA form, the CDR3 reads TGTGCCAGCAGCTCATTCGGGACAGAGGCCTCTGGAAACACCATATATTTT. Translated: CASSSFGTEASGNTIYF.